Below, 22 T cell receptor beta chains from the same sample are listed, as sequenced in a study of lymphopenia after photon versus proton radiotherapy. The method was immunoSEQ multiplex PCR; TCRdb's version includes in-frame clones alone and lacks a portion of them. The table records about 42,000 clones, roughly four fifths of them present only once. The sequenced sample was peripheral blood, obtained from a patient treated with proton-based radiotherapy. The receptors were sampled from a woman in her 70s with pancreatic cancer.

The V gene is TRBV5-1, the J gene TRBJ1-5; D is unresolved. Germline CDR1 and CDR2: SGHRS and YFSETQ. CDR3 length: 14 residues. V lost 1 base to trimming and J lost 5 bases, with 10 bases between them. The CDR3 loop reads CASSLKGLDQPQHF. CDR3 DNA: TGCGCCAGCAGCTTGAAAGGGCTCGATCAGCCCCAGCATTTT.

The V gene is TRBV7-2, the J gene TRBJ2-7, with TRBD2 matching over 10 bases. From germline, CDR1 is SGHTA and CDR2 FQGNSA. The CDR3 runs to 15 residues. Losses at the gene ends were 3 bases for V and 3 bases for J; bases not matched to a gene: 5. CDR3 residues: CASSFGGTSDYEQYF. The DNA of the CDR3 is TGTGCCAGCAGCTTCGGCGGGACTAGCGACTACGAGCAGTACTTC.

The chain combines TRBV5-4 with TRBJ2-7; no definite D call. The CDR3 runs 14 residues. Germline CDR1 is SGHNT and CDR2 is YYREEE (reference sequence). Trimming shortened V by 3 bases and J by 2 bases, and 12 bases separated the two germline ends. This CDR3 reads CASSSLVDAYEQYF. The CDR3 DNA is TGTGCCAGCAGCTCCCTGGTGGATGCCTACGAGCAGTACTTC.

CDR3 in DNA: TGTGCCAGCAGCTCGGGACTAGCGGGAGGAGGCAATGAGCAGTTCTTC. Its translation: CASSSGLAGGGNEQFF. The chain has TRBV11-3 and TRBJ2-1; 15 nucleotides match TRBD2. CDR1 and CDR2 (germline): SGHNT, YENEEA. V shed 4 bases, J shed 6 bases, and the junction held 4 bases outside the gene matches. This CDR3 comprises 16 residues.

The chain links TRBV27 to TRBJ2-1; 11 positions agree with TRBD1. The CDR3 totals 15 residues. V shed 4 bases, J shed 8 bases, and the junction held 7 bases outside the gene matches. Germline assignment: CDR1 MNHEY and CDR2 SMNVEV (reference sequence). This CDR3 reads CASSSSGTGGHEQFF. DNA for the CDR3: TGTGCCAGCAGTTCCTCCGGGACAGGGGGTCATGAGCAGTTCTTC.

The rearrangement links TRBV7-9 to TRBJ2-6; TRBD1 is a possible D gene (6 bases). V dropped 3 bases and J dropped 8 bases, with 17 bases sitting between them. This CDR3 is 16 amino acids long. Looked up from germline, CDR1 is SEHNR and CDR2 is FQNEAQ (reference sequence). CDR3 amino acids: CASSFSPGQRSNVLTF. CDR3 in DNA: TGTGCCAGCAGCTTCTCACCCGGACAGCGGTCCAACGTCCTGACTTTC.

V gene TRBV9 combines with J gene TRBJ1-3; no firm D call. The CDR3 runs 13 residues. Germline V lookup: CDR1 SGDLS, CDR2 YYNGEE. V shed 3 bases and J shed 3 bases, with 7 bases lying between them. CDR3 sequence: CASSESVGNTIYF. CDR3 sequence (DNA): TGTGCCAGCAGCGAATCGGTTGGAAACACCATATATTTT.

V gene TRBV7-2 combines with J gene TRBJ2-5; unclear D gene. CDR3 length equals 13 residues. CDR1 is SGHTA, CDR2 FQGNSA, per germline. The V end lost 1 base, the J end lost 11 bases, and 14 bases lay between the germline ends. CDR3 nucleotide sequence: TGTGCCAGCAGCTTAGACCCGCTACAAGAGCAGTACTTC. This sequence encodes CASSLDPLQEQYF.

This clone appeared a single time. The chain couples TRBV28 to TRBJ1-2; D may be TRBD1 (5 bases). V was clipped by 5 bases and J by 6 bases, with 22 bases between them. Germline V CDR1 and CDR2: MDHEN, SYDVKM. This CDR3 has 16 amino acids. This chain's CDR3 is CASSLRVGGALDGYTF. In DNA, the CDR3 is TGTGCCAGCAGTCTAAGGGTGGGGGGAGCCCTGGATGGCTACACCTTC.

This clone was detected only a few times. This chain connects TRBV7-9 to TRBJ1-1, with D perhaps TRBD1 (5 bases). V lost 0 bases and J 5 bases, leaving 7 bases between the germline ends. Germline V gene data show CDR1 as SEHNR and CDR2 as FQNEAQ (reference sequence). The CDR3 extends over 13 amino acids. The CDR3 is CASSLAGQTEAFF. Written as DNA, the CDR3 is TGTGCCAGCAGCTTAGCGGGGCAGACTGAAGCTTTCTTT.

By proportion, this clone is medium-sized. The junction departs from the called germline gene at one end, perhaps through a read error. The rearrangement uses TRBV7-7 and TRBJ1-2, with TRBD1 identical over 7 bases. Germline lookup yields CDR1 SSHAT and CDR2 FNYEAQ (reference sequence). This CDR3 comprises 14 residues. The CDR3 DNA is TGTGCTAGCAGTCCCTTGGGACAGCACTATGGCTACACCTTC. It specifies CASSPLGQHYGYTF.

This chain uses TRBV28 with TRBJ1-6; 7 nucleotides line up with TRBD1. This CDR3 region has 15 residues. Germline trimming cut 1 base from V and 10 bases from J; bases unmatched to any gene: 7. Germline values: CDR1 MDHEN, CDR2 SYDVKM. The CDR3 spells CASSLSGGRESPLHF. CDR3 DNA: TGTGCCAGCAGTTTATCAGGGGGTCGCGAGTCACCCCTCCACTTT. Using reference TRBV28 and TRBJ1-6 for the parts outside the CDR3, the full variable domain is DVKVTQSSRYLVKRTGEKVFLECVQDMDHENMFWYRQDPGLGLRLIYFSYDVKMKEKGDIPEGYSVSREKKERFSLILESASTNQTSMYLCASSLSGGRESPLHFGNGTRLTVT.

Turning to this clone: The sample contains more than one DNA sequence encoding this CDR3. The rearrangement links TRBV6-4 to TRBJ2-3; 7 positions match TRBD1. Germline V gives CDR1 MRHNA, CDR2 SNTAGT. This CDR3 has 14 amino acids. V shed 6 bases and J 3 bases; nucleotides not matched to a gene: 6. The CDR3 DNA reads as TGTGCCAGCAGCGACAGGGTGGGGACAGATACGCAGTATTTT. Protein product: CASSDRVGTDTQYF.

The rearrangement links TRBV18 to TRBJ2-5; D unclear. The germline gives CDR1 KGHSH, CDR2 LQKENI. Trimming cost V 6 bases and J 5 bases, with 13 bases left between them. This CDR3 has 13 residues. CDR3 nucleotide sequence: TGTGCCAGCTCCACGAAGGACGGGGAGACCCAGTACTTC. This gives the protein CASSTKDGETQYF.

Of note for this clone: Other DNA sequences in this sample translate to the same CDR3. The chain couples TRBV2 to TRBJ2-2; 8 positions agree with TRBD1. CDR3 length equals 15 residues. The junction had 12 bases not matched to a gene; V was cut back by 7 bases and J by 8 bases. Germline-derived CDR1 and CDR2 are SNHLY and FYNNEI. The CDR3 region has the DNA TGTGCCAGCAAGCCGGCAGGGGGCGACGCTGGGGAGCTGTTTTTT. Encoded protein: CASKPAGGDAGELFF. The complete variable domain, with remaining parts taken from reference TRBV2 and TRBJ2-2, reads EPEVTQTPSHQVTQMGQEVILRCVPISNHLYFYWYRQILGQKVEFLVSFYNNEISEKSEIFDDQFSVERPDGSNFTLKIRSTKLEDSAMYFCASKPAGGDAGELFFGEGSRLTVL.

Turning to this clone: The sample has other DNA sequences that encode this CDR3 too. The chain carries TRBV5-1 and TRBJ2-7; the D gene is possibly TRBD1 (6 bases). CDR1 and CDR2 from the germline V gene are SGHRS and YFSETQ. The CDR3 is made up of 13 amino acids. V gave up 4 bases and J gave up 2 bases, with 10 bases separating them. In nucleotides, the CDR3 is TGCGCCAGCAGCCGGGACACCCCCTACGAGCAGTACTTC. Amino acids: CASSRDTPYEQYF.

The chain carries TRBV19 and TRBJ2-3, with D perhaps matching TRBD1 (5 bases). The germline V gene has CDR1 LNHDA and CDR2 SQIVND (reference sequence). This CDR3 comprises 13 residues. V was cut by 2 bases and J by 3 bases, with 6 bases left in between. The CDR3 nucleotides are TGTGCCAGTAGTATACAGGGAACAGATACGCAGTATTTT. Its translation is CASSIQGTDTQYF.

The chain couples TRBV29-1 to TRBJ1-2; TRBD1 aligns across 7 bases. V shed 4 bases, J shed 4 bases, and the junction held 12 bases outside the gene matches. CDR3 length: 15 amino acids. Germline loops: CDR1 SQVTM, CDR2 ANQGSEA. CDR3 residues: CSVVLAIGTVYGYTF. The CDR3 DNA reads as TGCAGCGTTGTTTTGGCCATTGGGACAGTCTATGGCTACACCTTC.

V gene TRBV18 combines with J gene TRBJ2-6; D not resolved. The V end was cut by 2 bases, the J end by 4 bases, with 6 bases between. Germline V CDR1 and CDR2: KGHSH, LQKENI. CDR3 length: 14 amino acids. CDR3 in amino acids: CASSPGVGANVLTF. Written as DNA, the CDR3 is TGTGCCAGCTCACCAGGGGTCGGGGCCAACGTCCTGACTTTC.

This sequence joins TRBV7-2 and TRBJ1-2; D is undetermined. The germline V gene has CDR1 SGHTA and CDR2 FQGNSA. The CDR3 runs to 14 residues. V dropped 6 bases and J dropped 6 bases, with 17 bases sitting between them. Written as DNA, the CDR3 is TGTGCCAGCAGGTTTCGTTTAGGCGGCCATGGCTACACCTTC. It is translated as CASRFRLGGHGYTF.

This clone was seen a single time. J is TRBJ2-3 and V is TRBV4-3; tentatively, D is TRBD2 (6 bases). Germline assignment: CDR1 LGHNA and CDR2 YSLEER. CDR3 length: 14 amino acids. V was cut by 2 bases and J by 3 bases, with 9 bases left in between. The chain's CDR3 is CASSQRERTDTQYF. The CDR3 DNA reads TGCGCCAGCAGCCAACGGGAGCGAACAGATACGCAGTATTTT.

The chain links TRBV11-2 to TRBJ2-7; 9 nucleotides align to TRBD2. The CDR3 is 14 residues long. Germline CDR1 SGHAT, CDR2 FQNNGV. After removal of 3 bases from V and 2 bases from J, the junction contained 2 bases not matched to a gene. The CDR3 here is CASSLAGGTYEQYF. The CDR3 region has the DNA TGTGCCAGCAGCTTGGCGGGAGGGACCTACGAGCAGTACTTC.